The sequence of this T cell receptor beta chain was determined in a study of cytomegalovirus exposure and HLA in healthy donors. Overall study findings and caveats: Three of the chains that were CMV-associated were confirmed in vitro to be specific for CMV antigens.

Trimming at V came to 3 bases and at J to 8 bases, leaving 7 bases not matched to a gene. The length of the CDR3 is 14 residues. CDR1 is KGHSH, CDR2 LQKENI, per germline. This clone appeared a single time. The antigen is unknown. The primer mix had 60 Vbeta and 13 Jbeta primers. Using immunoSEQ multiplex PCR, the repertoire was profiled, and TCRdb retains in-frame clones only, with some absent. The table lists some 93,000 clones, approximately 69% of them singletons. Sequenced input: PBMCs. V usage is TRBV18 and J usage is TRBJ1-1; 9 positions agree with TRBD1. The TCR was taken from a boy under 18 in good health and CMV-seropositive. The DNA of the CDR3 is TGTGCCAGCTCACCGAAGGGACAGGGCCCCGAAGCTTTCTTT. Its protein is CASSPKGQGPEAFF.